The present entry profiles one T cell receptor beta chain with its context. This sample was taken from a study of blood T cell repertoires in COVID-19. For the study at large: There were acute and convalescent COVID-19 samples, and they came from the United States, Italy and Spain. Sources were T cells, B-cell-depleted T cells, or PBMCs; the material itself was cDNA or gDNA.

Study processing details: Reference gene primer amplification gave nucleated cell count estimates. The assay was immunoSEQ multiplex PCR, and TCRdb's table has in-frame clones only and misses some. V and J calls and clone size are given by that table; D and trimming were obtained from the DNA. The top ten clones hold about 1.5% of a sample with some 240,000 clones, roughly 82% of them seen once. Between the trimmed V and J ends, which lost 6 bases and 3 bases, there was a span of 12 bases. The CDR3 is 14 amino acids. Per the germline V gene, CDR1 is SGHAT and CDR2 is FQNNGV. This chain joins TRBV11-2 and TRBJ1-3; D is unclear. Material for sequencing was peripheral blood. This sequence was found in a woman aged 40 to 50 who had recovered from COVID-19. DNA of the CDR3: TGTGCCAGCAGGGTGGTACGCGATGGAAACACCATATATTTT. Translating it yields CASRVVRDGNTIYF.